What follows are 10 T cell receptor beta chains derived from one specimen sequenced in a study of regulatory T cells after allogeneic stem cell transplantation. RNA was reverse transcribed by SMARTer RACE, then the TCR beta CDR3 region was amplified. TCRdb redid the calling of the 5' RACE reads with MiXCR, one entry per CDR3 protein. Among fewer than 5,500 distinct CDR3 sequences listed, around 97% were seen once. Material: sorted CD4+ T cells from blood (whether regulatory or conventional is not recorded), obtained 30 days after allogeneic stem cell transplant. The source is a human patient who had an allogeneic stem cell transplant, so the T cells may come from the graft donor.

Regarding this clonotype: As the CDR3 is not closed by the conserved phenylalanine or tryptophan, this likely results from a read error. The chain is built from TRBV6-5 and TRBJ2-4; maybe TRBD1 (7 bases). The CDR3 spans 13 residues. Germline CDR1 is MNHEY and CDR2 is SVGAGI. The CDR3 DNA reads TGTGCCAGCAGTCAGGGGGGCAAAAACAGTCAGTACTGC. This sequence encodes CASSQGGKNSQYC.

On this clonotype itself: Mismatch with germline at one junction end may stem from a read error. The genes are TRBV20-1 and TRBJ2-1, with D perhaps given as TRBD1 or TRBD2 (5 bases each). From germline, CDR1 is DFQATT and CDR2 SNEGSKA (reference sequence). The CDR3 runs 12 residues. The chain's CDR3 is CSSRGSWDEQFF. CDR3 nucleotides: TGCAGTTCTAGAGGGAGTTGGGACGAGCAGTTCTTC.

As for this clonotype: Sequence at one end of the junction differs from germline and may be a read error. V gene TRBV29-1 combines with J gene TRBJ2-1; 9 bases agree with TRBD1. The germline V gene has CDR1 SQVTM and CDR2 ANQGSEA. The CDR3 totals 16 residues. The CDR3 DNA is TGCTGCGTGTCCCCCGGCACAGGGGGCTCCTACAATGAGCCTTTCTTC. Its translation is CCVSPGTGGSYNEPFF.

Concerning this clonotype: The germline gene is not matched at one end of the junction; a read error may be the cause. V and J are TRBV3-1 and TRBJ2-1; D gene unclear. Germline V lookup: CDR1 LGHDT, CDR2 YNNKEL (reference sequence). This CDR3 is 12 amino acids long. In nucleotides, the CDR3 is TGTACCAGCAGACAAGATTACAATGACCAGTTCTTC. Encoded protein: CTSRQDYNDQFF.

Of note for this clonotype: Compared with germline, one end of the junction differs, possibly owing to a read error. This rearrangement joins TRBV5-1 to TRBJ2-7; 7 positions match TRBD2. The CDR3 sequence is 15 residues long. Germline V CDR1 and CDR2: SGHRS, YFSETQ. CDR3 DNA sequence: TGTGCCAGCAGCTTAGGAGCGGGATCTAATGACGCGCAGTACTTC. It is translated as CASSLGAGSNDAQYF.

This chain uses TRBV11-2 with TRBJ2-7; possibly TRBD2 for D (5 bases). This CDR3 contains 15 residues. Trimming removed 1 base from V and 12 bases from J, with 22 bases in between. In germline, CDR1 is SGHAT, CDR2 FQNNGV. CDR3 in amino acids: CASSLAPRAPNKMYF. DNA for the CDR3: TGTGCCAGCAGCTTAGCCCCGAGGGCTCCCAACAAGATGTACTTC.

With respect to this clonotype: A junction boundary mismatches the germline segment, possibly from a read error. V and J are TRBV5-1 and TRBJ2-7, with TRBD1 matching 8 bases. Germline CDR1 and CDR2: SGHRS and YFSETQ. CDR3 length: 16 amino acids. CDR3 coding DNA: TGCGCCAGCAGCCGAGACGCCGGGACAGGAACCTACAAGCAGTACTTC. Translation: CASSRDAGTGTYKQYF.

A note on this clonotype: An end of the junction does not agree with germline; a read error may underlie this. CDR3 region: CDSSLGGKNNQYF. CDR3 nucleotides: TGTGACAGCAGTCTGGGGGGCAAAAACAATCAGTACTTC. The rearrangement uses TRBV6-5 and TRBJ2-4, with D perhaps being TRBD1 or TRBD2 (6 bases each). Per the germline V gene, CDR1 is MNHEY and CDR2 is SVGAGI. The CDR3 has 13 residues.

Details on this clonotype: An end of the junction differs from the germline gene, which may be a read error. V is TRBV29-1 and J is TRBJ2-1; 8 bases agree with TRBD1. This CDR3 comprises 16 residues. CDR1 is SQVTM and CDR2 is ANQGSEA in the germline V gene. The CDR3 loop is CSITPGTGGSNNEQFF. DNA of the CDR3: TGCAGCATCACCCCCGGGACAGGCGGCTCCAACAATGAGCAGTTCTTC.

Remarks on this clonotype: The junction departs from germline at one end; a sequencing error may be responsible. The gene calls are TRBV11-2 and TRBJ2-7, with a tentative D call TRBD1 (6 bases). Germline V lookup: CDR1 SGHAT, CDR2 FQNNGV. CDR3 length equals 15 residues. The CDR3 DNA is TGTGGCAGCAGCTTACCCGCAGGGGCTAACAACGAGCAGTACTTC. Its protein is CGSSLPAGANNEQYF. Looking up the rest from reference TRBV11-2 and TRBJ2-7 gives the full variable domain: EAGVAQSPRYKIIEKRQSVAFWCNPISGHATLYWYQQILGQGPKLLIQFQNNGVVDDSQLPKDRFSAERLKGVDSTLKIQPAKLEDSAVYLCGSSLPAGANNEQYFGPGTRLTVT.